This entry lists 7 T cell receptor beta chains sequenced from one sample in a study of cytomegalovirus exposure and HLA in healthy donors. It was with 60 Vbeta and 13 Jbeta primers that the PCR ran. Repertoires were generated with immunoSEQ multiplex PCR, while TCRdb's copy carries only in-frame clones and drops some. The repertoire holds roughly 200,000 clones, with 75% to 90% as singletons. The sample comprised PBMCs. These receptors came from a boy younger than 18 in good health and CMV-seronegative.

V is TRBV7-2 and J is TRBJ2-2; D may be TRBD2 (6 bases). Germline CDR1 and CDR2: SGHTA and FQGNSA. Trimming shortened V by 5 bases and J by 4 bases, and 14 bases separated the two germline ends. This CDR3 is built from 15 residues. Here the CDR3 reads CASSRGTLTTGELFF. The CDR3, as DNA: TGTGCCAGCAGCCGTGGGACTTTAACCACCGGGGAGCTGTTTTTT.

The J gene is TRBJ1-5, the V gene TRBV29-1; D is unresolved. The CDR3 is made up of 12 amino acids. Germline CDR1 reads SQVTM; CDR2 reads ANQGSEA. Between the trimmed V and J ends, which lost 4 bases and 4 bases, there was a span of 8 bases. CDR3 coding DNA: TGCAGCGTTGCGGGGTGGAATCAGCCCCAGCATTTT. Translation gives CSVAGWNQPQHF.

The chain joins TRBV27 to TRBJ2-5; D not resolved. The length of the CDR3 is 15 residues. Germline V gene sequence: CDR1 MNHEY, CDR2 SMNVEV (reference sequence). V lost 5 bases and J 5 bases, leaving 18 bases between the germline ends. For the CDR3, the DNA is TGTGCCAGCAGTCCCTTCTTTAGAGGTACGGAGACCCAGTACTTC. This translates into CASSPFFRGTETQYF.

The V call is TRBV5-1, the J call TRBJ1-5; 12 bases are shared with TRBD1. This CDR3 spans 15 amino acids. After removal of 4 bases from V and 6 bases from J, the junction contained 5 bases not matched to a gene. Germline loops: CDR1 SGHRS, CDR2 YFSETQ. The CDR3 here is CASSPGQGAGQPQHF. CDR3 bases: TGCGCCAGCAGCCCGGGACAGGGGGCGGGTCAGCCCCAGCATTTT.

J is TRBJ2-3 and V is TRBV5-1; D remains unclear. Germline-derived CDR1 and CDR2 are SGHRS and YFSETQ. Trimming cost V 1 base and J 4 bases, with 16 bases left between them. This CDR3 has 16 residues. CDR3 sequence (DNA): TGCGCCAGCAGCTTGCAAGCTGACACCGTGGCAGATACGCAGTATTTT. Amino acid sequence: CASSLQADTVADTQYF.

This sequence joins TRBV7-3 and TRBJ2-7; 7 bases agree with TRBD2. J lost 2 bases, V lost 2 bases, and 3 bases had no gene match. There are 14 residues in the CDR3. The V gene's germline CDR1 is SGHTA and CDR2 FQGTGA. The CDR3 loop reads CASSLGAGAYEQYF. The CDR3 region has the DNA TGTGCCAGCAGCTTAGGGGCGGGGGCCTACGAGCAGTACTTC.

V and J are TRBV9 and TRBJ2-3; tentatively, D is TRBD1 (5 bases). In germline, CDR1 is SGDLS, CDR2 YYNGEE. V lost 0 bases to trimming and J lost 9 bases, with 14 bases between them. The CDR3 spans 14 residues. DNA for the CDR3: TGTGCCAGCAGCGTAGAGCAGCCTCCAGGGACGCAGTATTTT. This codes for CASSVEQPPGTQYF.